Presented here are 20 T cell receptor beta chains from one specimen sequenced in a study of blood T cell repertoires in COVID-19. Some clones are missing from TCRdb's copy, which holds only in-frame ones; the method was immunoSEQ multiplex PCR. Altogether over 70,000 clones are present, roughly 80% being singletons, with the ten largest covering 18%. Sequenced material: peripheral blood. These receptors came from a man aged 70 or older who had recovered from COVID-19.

The CDR3 region has the DNA TGTGCCAGCAGTTACTCCGGGACACAGACCTACGAGCAGTACTTC. This codes for CASSYSGTQTYEQYF. The chain is built from TRBV6-5 and TRBJ2-7, with D possibly being TRBD1 (6 bases). The CDR3 has 15 amino acids. Trimming cost V 0 bases and J 2 bases, with 11 bases left between them. Germline V lookup: CDR1 MNHEY, CDR2 SVGAGI.

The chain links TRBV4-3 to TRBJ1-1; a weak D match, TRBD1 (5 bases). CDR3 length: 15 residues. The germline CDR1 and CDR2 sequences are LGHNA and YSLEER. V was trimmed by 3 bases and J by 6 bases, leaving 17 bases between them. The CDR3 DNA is TGCGCCAGCAGCCAGACCCACAGGCCAGGGCCTGAAGCTTTCTTT. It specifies CASSQTHRPGPEAFF.

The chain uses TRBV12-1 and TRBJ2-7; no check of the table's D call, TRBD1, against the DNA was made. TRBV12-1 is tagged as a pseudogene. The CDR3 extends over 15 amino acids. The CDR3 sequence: CASSSFAQNGYEQYF. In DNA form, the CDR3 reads TGTGCCAGCAGCTCTTTTGCACAGAACGGCTACGAGCAGTACTTC.

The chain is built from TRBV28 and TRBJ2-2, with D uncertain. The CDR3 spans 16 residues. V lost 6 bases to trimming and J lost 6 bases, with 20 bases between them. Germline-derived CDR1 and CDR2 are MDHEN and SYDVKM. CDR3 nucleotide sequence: TGTGCCAGCAGAGCGATAGGCTCCACTGAGGCCGGGGAGCTGTTTTTT. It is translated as CASRAIGSTEAGELFF.

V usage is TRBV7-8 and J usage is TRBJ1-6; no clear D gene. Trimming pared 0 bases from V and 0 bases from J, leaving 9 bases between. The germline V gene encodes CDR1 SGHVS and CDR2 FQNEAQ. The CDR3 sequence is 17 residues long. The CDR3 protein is CASSLASSSSYNSPLHF. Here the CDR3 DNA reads TGTGCCAGCAGCTTAGCTAGTTCGAGCTCCTATAATTCACCCCTCCACTTT.

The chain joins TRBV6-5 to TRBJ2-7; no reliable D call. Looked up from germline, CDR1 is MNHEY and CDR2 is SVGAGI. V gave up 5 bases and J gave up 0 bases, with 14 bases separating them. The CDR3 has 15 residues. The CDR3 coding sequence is TGTGCCAGCAGTACTCGCGGTATTAGCTCCTACGAGCAGTACTTC. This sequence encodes CASSTRGISSYEQYF.

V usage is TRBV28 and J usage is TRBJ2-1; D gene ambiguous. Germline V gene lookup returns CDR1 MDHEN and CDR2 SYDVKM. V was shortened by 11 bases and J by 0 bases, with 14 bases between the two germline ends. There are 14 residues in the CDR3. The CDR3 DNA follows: TGTGCCTGCAACCTACTTAGCTCCTACAATGAGCAGTTCTTC. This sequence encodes CACNLLSSYNEQFF.

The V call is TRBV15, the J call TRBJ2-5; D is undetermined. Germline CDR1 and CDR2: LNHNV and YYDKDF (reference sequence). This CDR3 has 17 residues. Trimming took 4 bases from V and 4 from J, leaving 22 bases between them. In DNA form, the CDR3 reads TGTGCCACCAGCAAACTAAAAAACTGGCGTAGTGGAGAGACCCAGTACTTC. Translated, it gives CATSKLKNWRSGETQYF.

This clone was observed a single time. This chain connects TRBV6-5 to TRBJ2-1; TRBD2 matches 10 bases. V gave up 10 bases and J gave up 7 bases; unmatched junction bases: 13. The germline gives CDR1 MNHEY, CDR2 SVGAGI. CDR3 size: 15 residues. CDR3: CATVKRGGFGNEQFF. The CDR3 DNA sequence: TGTGCCACGGTTAAGCGGGGGGGCTTTGGTAATGAGCAGTTCTTC.

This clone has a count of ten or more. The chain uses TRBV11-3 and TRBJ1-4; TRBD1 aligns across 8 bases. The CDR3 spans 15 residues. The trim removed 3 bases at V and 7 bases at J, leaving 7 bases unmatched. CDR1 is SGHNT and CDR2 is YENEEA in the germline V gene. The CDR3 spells CASSFSAGGLEKLFF. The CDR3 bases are TGTGCCAGCAGCTTTTCTGCAGGGGGCCTTGAAAAACTGTTTTTT. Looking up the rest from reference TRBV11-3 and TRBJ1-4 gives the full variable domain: EAGVVQSPRYKIIEKKQPVAFWCNPISGHNTLYWYLQNLGQGPELLIRYENEEAVDDSQLPKDRFSAERLKGVDSTLKIQPAELGDSAVYLCASSFSAGGLEKLFFGSGTQLSVL.

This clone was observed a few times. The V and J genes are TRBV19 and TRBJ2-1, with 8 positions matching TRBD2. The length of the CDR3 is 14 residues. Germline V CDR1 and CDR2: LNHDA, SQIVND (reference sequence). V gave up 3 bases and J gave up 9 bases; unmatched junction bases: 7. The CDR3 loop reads CASSIPGLGVEQFF. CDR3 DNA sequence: TGTGCCAGTAGTATCCCGGGACTAGGGGTTGAGCAGTTCTTC.

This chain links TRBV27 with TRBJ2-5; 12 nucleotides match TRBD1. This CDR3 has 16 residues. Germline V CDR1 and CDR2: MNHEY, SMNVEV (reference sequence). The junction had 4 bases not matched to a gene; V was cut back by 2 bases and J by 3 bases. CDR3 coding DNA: TGTGCCAGCAGTTTAGGGACAGGGGGCGAAAAAGAGACCCAGTACTTC. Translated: CASSLGTGGEKETQYF.

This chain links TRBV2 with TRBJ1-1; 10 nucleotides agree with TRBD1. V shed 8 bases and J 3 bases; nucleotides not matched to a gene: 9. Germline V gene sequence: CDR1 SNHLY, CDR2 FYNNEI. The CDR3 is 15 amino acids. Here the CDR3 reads CASQGTGEWDTEAFF. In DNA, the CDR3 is TGTGCCAGCCAAGGGACAGGGGAGTGGGACACTGAAGCTTTCTTT.

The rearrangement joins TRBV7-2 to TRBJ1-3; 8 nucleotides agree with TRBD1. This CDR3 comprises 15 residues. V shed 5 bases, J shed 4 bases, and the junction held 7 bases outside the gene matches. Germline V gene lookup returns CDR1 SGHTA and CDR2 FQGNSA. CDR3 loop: CASSPPGTGGNTIYF. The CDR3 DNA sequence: TGTGCCAGCAGCCCCCCCGGGACAGGAGGAAACACCATATATTTT.

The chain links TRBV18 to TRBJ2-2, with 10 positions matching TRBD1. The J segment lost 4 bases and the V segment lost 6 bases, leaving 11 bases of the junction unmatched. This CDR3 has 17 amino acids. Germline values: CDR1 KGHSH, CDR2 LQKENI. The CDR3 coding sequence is TGTGCCAGCTCTCCGGACAGGGGGGTTCGGGCCACCGGGGAGCTGTTTTTT. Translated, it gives CASSPDRGVRATGELFF.

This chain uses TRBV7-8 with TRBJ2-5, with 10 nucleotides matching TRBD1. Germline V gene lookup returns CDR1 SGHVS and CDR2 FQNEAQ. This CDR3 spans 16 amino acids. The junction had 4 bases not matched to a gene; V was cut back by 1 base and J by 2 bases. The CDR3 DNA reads TGTGCCAGCAGCTTAGGGCCGGGACAGGGGCAAGAGACCCAGTACTTC. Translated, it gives CASSLGPGQGQETQYF. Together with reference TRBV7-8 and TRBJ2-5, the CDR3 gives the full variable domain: GAGVSQSPRYKVAKRGQDVALRCDPISGHVSLFWYQQALGQGPEFLTYFQNEAQLDKSGLPSDRFFAERPEGSVSTLKIQRTQQEDSAVYLCASSLGPGQGQETQYFGPGTRLLVL.

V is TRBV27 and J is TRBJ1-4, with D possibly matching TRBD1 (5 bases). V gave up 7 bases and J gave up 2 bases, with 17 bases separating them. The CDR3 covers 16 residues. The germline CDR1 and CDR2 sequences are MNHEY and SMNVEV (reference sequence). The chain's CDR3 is CASTDFGGATNEKLFF. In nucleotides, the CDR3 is TGTGCCAGCACGGATTTCGGAGGGGCGACTAATGAAAAACTGTTTTTT.

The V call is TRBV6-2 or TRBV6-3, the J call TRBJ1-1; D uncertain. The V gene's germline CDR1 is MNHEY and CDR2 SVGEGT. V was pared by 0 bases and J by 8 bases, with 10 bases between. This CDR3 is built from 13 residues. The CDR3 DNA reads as TGTGCCAGCAGTTACTCGACTCCGCTAGAAGCTTTCTTT. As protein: CASSYSTPLEAFF.

Written as DNA, the CDR3 is TGTGCCAGCAGCTATCACGGGACCCAGTACTTC. Translation: CASSYHGTQYF. The chain joins TRBV28 to TRBJ2-5; D is undetermined. Trimming shortened V by 6 bases and J by 7 bases, and 9 bases separated the two germline ends. The germline CDR1 and CDR2 sequences are MDHEN and SYDVKM. CDR3 length: 11 amino acids.

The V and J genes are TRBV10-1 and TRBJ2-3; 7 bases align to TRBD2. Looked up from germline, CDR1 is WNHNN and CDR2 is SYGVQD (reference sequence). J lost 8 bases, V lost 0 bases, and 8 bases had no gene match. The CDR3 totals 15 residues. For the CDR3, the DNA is TGCGCCAGCAGTGAGTCGACCGGGGGGAGTACTACGCAGTATTTT. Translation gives CASSESTGGSTTQYF.